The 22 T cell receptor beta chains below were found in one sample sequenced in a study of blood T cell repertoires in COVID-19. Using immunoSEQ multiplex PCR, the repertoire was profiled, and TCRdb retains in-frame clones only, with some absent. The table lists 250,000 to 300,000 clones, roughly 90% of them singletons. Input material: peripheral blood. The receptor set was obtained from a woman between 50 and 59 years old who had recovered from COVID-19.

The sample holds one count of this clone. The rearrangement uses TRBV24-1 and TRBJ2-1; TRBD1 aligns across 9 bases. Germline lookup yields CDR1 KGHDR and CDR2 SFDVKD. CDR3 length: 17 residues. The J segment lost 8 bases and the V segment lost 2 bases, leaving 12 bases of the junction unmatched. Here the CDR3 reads CATSDSRTGARWDEQFF. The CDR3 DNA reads TGTGCCACCAGTGATTCGCGGACAGGGGCTCGTTGGGATGAGCAGTTCTTC.

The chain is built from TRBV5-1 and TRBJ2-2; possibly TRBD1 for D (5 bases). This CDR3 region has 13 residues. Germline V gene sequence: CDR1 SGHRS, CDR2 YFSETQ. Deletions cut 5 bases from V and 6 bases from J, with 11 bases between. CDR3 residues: CASSEGVSGELFF. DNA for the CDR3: TGCGCCAGCAGTGAAGGGGTATCCGGGGAGCTGTTTTTT.

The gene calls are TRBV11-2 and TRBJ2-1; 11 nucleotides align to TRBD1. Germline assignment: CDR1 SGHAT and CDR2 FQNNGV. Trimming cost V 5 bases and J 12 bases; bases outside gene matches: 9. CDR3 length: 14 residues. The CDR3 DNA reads TGTGCCAGCAGCCGGGACAGGGGGTGGGAGATGCAGTTCTTC. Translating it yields CASSRDRGWEMQFF.

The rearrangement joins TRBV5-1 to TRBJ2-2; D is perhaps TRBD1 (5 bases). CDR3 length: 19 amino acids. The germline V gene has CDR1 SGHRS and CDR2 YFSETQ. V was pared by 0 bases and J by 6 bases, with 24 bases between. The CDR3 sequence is CASSLGILAKGRVAGELFF. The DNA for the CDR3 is TGCGCCAGCAGCTTGGGCATATTGGCGAAGGGGCGCGTGGCCGGGGAGCTGTTTTTT.

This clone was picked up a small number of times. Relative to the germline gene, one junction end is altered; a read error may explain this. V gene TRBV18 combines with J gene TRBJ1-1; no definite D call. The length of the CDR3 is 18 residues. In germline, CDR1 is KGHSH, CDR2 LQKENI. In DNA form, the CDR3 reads TGTGCCAGCTCCCCACACCCCCCTGGGCACACCATGAACACTGAAGCTTTCTTT. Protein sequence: CASSPHPPGHTMNTEAFF.

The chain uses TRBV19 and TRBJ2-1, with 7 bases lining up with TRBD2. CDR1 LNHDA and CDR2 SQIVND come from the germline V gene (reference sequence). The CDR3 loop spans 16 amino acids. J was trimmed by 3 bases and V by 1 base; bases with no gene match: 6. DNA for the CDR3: TGTGCCAGTAGTATAGTTGCTAGCGGATACTACAATGAGCAGTTCTTC. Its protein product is CASSIVASGYYNEQFF.

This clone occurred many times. The CDR3 sequence: CASSLNTGGQETQYF. DNA for the CDR3: TGCGCCAGCAGCTTAAATACAGGGGGTCAAGAGACCCAGTACTTC. This chain uses TRBV5-1 with TRBJ2-5, with 8 bases identical to TRBD1. V trimming: 2 bases; J trimming: 2 bases; junction bases outside the gene matches: 5. CDR1 and CDR2 from the germline V gene are SGHRS and YFSETQ. The CDR3 consists of 15 residues.

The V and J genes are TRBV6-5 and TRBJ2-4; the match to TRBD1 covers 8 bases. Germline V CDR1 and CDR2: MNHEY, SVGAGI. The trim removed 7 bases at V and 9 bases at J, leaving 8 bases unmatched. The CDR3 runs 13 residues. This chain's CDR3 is CASTGGQGLIQYF. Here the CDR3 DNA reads TGTGCCAGCACTGGAGGACAGGGTCTCATTCAGTACTTC.

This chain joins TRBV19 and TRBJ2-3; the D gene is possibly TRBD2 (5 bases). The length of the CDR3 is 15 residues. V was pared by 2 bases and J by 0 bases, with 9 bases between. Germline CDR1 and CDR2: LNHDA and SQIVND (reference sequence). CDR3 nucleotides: TGTGCCAGTAGTATACTAGCTTCTAGCACAGATACGCAGTATTTT. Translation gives CASSILASSTDTQYF.

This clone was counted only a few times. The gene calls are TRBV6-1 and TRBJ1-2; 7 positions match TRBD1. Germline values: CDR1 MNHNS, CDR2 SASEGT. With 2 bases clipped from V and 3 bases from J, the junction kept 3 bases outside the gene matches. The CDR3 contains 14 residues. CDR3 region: CASSERDSYYGYTF. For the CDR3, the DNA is TGTGCCAGCAGTGAAAGGGACAGCTACTATGGCTACACCTTC.

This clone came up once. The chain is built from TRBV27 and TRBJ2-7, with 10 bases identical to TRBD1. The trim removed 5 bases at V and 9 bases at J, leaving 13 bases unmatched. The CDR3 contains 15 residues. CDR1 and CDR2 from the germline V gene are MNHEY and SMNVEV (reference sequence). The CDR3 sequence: CASSREGQGLGGQYF. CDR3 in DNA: TGTGCCAGCAGTAGAGAGGGACAGGGGCTGGGGGGGCAGTACTTC.

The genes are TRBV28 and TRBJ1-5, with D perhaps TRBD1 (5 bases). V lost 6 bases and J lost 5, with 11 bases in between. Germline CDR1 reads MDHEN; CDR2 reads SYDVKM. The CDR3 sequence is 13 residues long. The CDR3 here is CASSRFRDQPQHF. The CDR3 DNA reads TGTGCCAGCAGCCGGTTCAGGGATCAGCCCCAGCATTTT. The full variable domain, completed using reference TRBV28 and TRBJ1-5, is DVKVTQSSRYLVKRTGEKVFLECVQDMDHENMFWYRQDPGLGLRLIYFSYDVKMKEKGDIPEGYSVSREKKERFSLILESASTNQTSMYLCASSRFRDQPQHFGDGTRLSIL.

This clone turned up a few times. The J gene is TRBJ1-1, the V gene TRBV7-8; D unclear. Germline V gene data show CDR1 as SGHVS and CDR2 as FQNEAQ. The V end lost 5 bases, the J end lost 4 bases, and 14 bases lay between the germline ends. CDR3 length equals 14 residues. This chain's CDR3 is CASSLRAGVTEAFF. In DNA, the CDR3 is TGTGCCAGCAGCCTACGGGCCGGGGTCACTGAAGCTTTCTTT.

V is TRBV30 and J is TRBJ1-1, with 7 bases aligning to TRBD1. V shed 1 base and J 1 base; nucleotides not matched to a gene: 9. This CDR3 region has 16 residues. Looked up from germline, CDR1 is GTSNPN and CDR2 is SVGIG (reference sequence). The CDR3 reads CAWSGGRGQQNTEAFF. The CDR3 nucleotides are TGTGCCTGGAGTGGGGGTCGGGGACAGCAGAACACTGAAGCTTTCTTT.

The CDR3 region has the DNA TGTGCCAGCAGCACCAGGACAGGGCTAATCTATGGCTACACCTTC. Translating gives CASSTRTGLIYGYTF. This chain uses TRBV6-5 with TRBJ1-2; 8 bases are a match to TRBD1. The germline CDR1 and CDR2 sequences are MNHEY and SVGAGI. CDR3 length: 15 residues. V was pared by 6 bases and J by 4 bases, with 10 bases of the junction left unmatched.

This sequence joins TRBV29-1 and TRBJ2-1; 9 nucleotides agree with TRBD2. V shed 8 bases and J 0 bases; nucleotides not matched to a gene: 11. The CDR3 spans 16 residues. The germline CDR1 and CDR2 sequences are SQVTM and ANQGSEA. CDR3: CSTLFSSGDSYNEQFF. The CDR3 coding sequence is TGCAGCACACTATTTTCTAGCGGGGACTCCTACAATGAGCAGTTCTTC.

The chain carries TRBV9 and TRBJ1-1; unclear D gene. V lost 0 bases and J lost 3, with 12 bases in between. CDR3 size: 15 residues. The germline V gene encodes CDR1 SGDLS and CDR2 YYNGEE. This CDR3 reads CASSVVSGYDTEAFF. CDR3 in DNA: TGTGCCAGCAGCGTAGTTTCCGGTTACGACACTGAAGCTTTCTTT.

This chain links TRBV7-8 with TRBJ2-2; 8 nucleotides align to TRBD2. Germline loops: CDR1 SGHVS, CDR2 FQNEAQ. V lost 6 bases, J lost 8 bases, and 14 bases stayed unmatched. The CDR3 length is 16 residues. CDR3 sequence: CASRSSGSPRAGELFF. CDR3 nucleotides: TGTGCCAGCAGGTCAAGCGGGAGCCCCCGAGCTGGGGAGCTGTTTTTT. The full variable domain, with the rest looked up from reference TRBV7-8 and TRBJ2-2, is GAGVSQSPRYKVAKRGQDVALRCDPISGHVSLFWYQQALGQGPEFLTYFQNEAQLDKSGLPSDRFFAERPEGSVSTLKIQRTQQEDSAVYLCASRSSGSPRAGELFFGEGSRLTVL.

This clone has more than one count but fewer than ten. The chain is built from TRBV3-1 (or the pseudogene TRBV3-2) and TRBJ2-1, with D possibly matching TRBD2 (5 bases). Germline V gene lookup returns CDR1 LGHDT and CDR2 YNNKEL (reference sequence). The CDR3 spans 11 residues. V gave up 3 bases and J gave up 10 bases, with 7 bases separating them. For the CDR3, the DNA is TGTGCCAGCAGCCAGGAGGAAGAGCAGTTCTTC. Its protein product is CASSQEEEQFF.

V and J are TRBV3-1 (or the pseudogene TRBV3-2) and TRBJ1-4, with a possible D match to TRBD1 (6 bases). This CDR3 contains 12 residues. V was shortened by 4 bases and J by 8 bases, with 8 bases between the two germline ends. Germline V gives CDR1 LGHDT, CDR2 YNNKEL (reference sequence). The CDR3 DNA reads TGTGCCAGCAGCCGCGGACAGGAAAAACTGTTTTTT. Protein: CASSRGQEKLFF.

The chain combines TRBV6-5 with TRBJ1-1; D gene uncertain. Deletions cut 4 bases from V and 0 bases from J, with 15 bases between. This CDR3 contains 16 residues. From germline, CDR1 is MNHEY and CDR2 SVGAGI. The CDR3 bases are TGTGCCAGCAGTTTCAACCCTACAGTGATGAACACTGAAGCTTTCTTT. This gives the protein CASSFNPTVMNTEAFF.

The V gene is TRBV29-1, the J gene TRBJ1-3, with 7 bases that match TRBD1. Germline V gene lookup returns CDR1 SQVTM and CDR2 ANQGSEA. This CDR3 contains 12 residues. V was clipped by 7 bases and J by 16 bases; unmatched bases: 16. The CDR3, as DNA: TGCAGCGCCTCTAACGACAGGGAAGGTGTGTATTTT. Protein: CSASNDREGVYF.